This TCR beta chain came from a study of blood T cell repertoires in COVID-19. Sequenced by immunoSEQ multiplex PCR; TCRdb stores in-frame clones only, minus some. The sample lists about 170,000 clones, 86% seen once, with around 3.3% in the top ten. The CDR3 runs to 16 residues. V lost 2 bases, J lost 2 bases, and 9 bases stayed unmatched. In germline, CDR1 is MNHEY, CDR2 SVGAGI. This chain links TRBV6-5 with TRBJ2-7; 7 positions agree with TRBD1. The sequence came from a man aged 70-80 years with acute or convalescent COVID-19. Sequencing was carried out using peripheral blood. In DNA, the CDR3 is TGTGCCAGCAGTTACCCAAAGGACAGGACCACCTACGAGCAGTACTTC. Protein product: CASSYPKDRTTYEQYF.